This T cell receptor beta chain came from a study of cytomegalovirus exposure and HLA in healthy donors (dated by TCRdb to the late 2010s). Some background on the complete study: An earlier analysis of a few hundred of the donors reported approximately 300 Gb of sequence data and 117 million unique TCR beta sequences obtained from around 180 million T cells. High-throughput TCR immunosequencing, statistical association of individual TCRs with disease status, and machine learning were combined to predict cytomegalovirus infection status. An early release that covered about 640 HLA-typed donors contained approximately 320 gigabases of sequencing data and 65 million to 100 million unique TCR sequences. All discovery cohort repertoires had been generated on a single sequencing platform. Typing coverage differed by locus: A, B, C, DRB1 and DQB1 were typed in roughly 620-630 donors, DQA1 in 522, DPA1 in nearly 610, and DPB1 in roughly 450. Because of strong linkage in the cohort, a handful of DR-DQ haplotypes were treated as single units for association and clustering. On average, roughly 240,000 unique TCR beta nucleotide sequences were sequenced per donor among 300 to 500 genotyped donors of the cohort, with 15% to 20% of those sequences being non-productive. Using immunosequencing, the study profiled T cell repertoires from about 610 subjects and related those repertoires to cytomegalovirus serostatus. In the later analysis, no new phenotypic data were used to find candidate immune exposures; instead, reliance was placed on TCR beta sequences and their occurrence across donors. In a later genetic analysis, genome-wide SNP genotypes for about 65% of the roughly 700 donors were used, and that subset was treated as a discovery cohort. An earlier analysis of about 620 of the donors applied high-throughput TCR beta sequencing to assess whether each TCR beta V gene segment acted as functional or pseudogenic. Of the 300 to 500 genotyped donors, 81% were placed in the genetic ancestry cluster associated with self-reported Caucasian donors. The study aimed to test whether signatures of past pathogen exposure could be identified by cataloging public T cell receptors. Alongside the repertoire data, information on donor age, sex, ethnicity and CMV serostatus was compiled. HLA typing included class I and class II loci at four-digit resolution. In addition to the first cohort of roughly 670 subjects, a separate validation cohort of approximately 130 different subjects was used. A later analysis re-analyzed previously published TCR beta repertoires from roughly 600 donors and added high-resolution HLA genotyping to study TCR occurrence patterns. General study outcomes and caveats: At a false discovery rate of 0.05, a later analysis linked fewer than 20,000 TCR beta sequences to specific HLA alleles. A further reported finding was that TCR beta sequences accurately predicted the HLA-A and HLA-B alleles for most subjects in the first cohort. In a later analysis, TCR association rates were found to vary across HLA loci, with the most associated TCRs seen for DRB1 alleles and the fewest for HLA-C alleles. A group of highly shared sequence variants was considered likely to be a technical artifact of the sequencing pipeline. Immune exposure information for the cohort was limited to CMV serostatus. The earlier analysis of some 540 of the donors excluded 15 to 20 rarely observed V segments, including chromosome 9 orphons, because counts were too low. In a later analysis, several top co-occurrence clusters were reported to appear linked to parvovirus B19, influenza, CMV and Epstein-Barr virus. Presence/absence analyses assumed roughly uniform sequencing depth across donors, an assumption that may not hold. A later analysis found that most CMV-associated TCR beta chains appeared HLA-restricted, with HLA associations seemingly driven largely by CMV exposure. Three of the identified cytomegalovirus-associated TCR beta chains were confirmed in vitro to be specific for cytomegalovirus antigens. The study gave a list of 150 to 200 TCR beta chains associated with cytomegalovirus. Because some donors lacked HLA typing at each locus, the association tests relied only on the typed subset. Linkage disequilibrium might explain the correlated functional status among segregating V segments, but an unknown experimental factor could not be excluded. Some IMGT-functional V segments, including TRBV6-2 and TRBV6-3, could not be told apart with the 87-base-pair reads, so those segments were excluded. Compared with equally common non-associated chains, HLA-associated TCR beta chains in a later analysis were more clonally expanded and had lower generation probabilities. Most TCR sequences were seen in very few donors, while some public TCRs were found in many individuals. When HLA alleles, especially DR and DQ, strongly co-occurred, TCR associations were difficult to assign to individual alleles. In a later genetic analysis, a missense DCLRE1C variant was associated with V-gene and J-gene trimming of TCR beta chains, and the association was replicated in an independent cohort. The classifier was reported to diagnose cytomegalovirus status with high specificity and sensitivity in both the original and validation cohorts. Compared with the approximately 670-donor mean, donors in an Asian-associated ancestry cluster had fewer N-insertions in productive TCRs, according to a later genetic analysis. Only TCR beta chains were sequenced in this cohort, and the absence of alpha or paired-chain data limited detectable features. The authors suggested that the approach could potentially be generalized to other disease states and immunological phenotypes. In an earlier analysis of 587 of the donors, most TCR beta V segments appeared in productive rearrangements about 87% or about 30% of the time, broadly matching IMGT annotations.

There are a few counts of this clone. The target of this receptor is not known. Qualities for individual bases were not recorded, and no much larger clone is one base off. The library was generated by the immunoSEQ multiplex PCR assay. For the multiplex PCR, a mixture combining 60 forward primers for TCR Vbeta segments and 13 reverse primers for TCR Jbeta segments was used. The CDR3 region of rearranged TCR beta genes was amplified from genomic DNA by a multiplex PCR assay. Amplified TCR beta libraries were sequenced as 87-base-pair reads on the Illumina HiSeq System. In the authors' own workflow: In a later analysis, some 80 million unique TCR beta chains were counted across the approximately 670 repertoires, and roughly 11 million of these chains were shared by at least two donors. Raw reads were error-corrected and collapsed into unique sequences by a nearest-neighbor algorithm in which closely related sequences were merged to remove PCR and sequencing errors. To assign V, D and J gene segments, CDR3 sequences were aligned to IMGT reference sequences. For a sequence to be retained, a match of at least six nucleotides to both a V gene segment and a J gene segment was required. Rearrangements were called productive when the CDR3 lacked stop codons and stayed in frame with V and J; all others were non-productive. CDR3 was defined according to IMGT convention as the region running from the second conserved V-encoded cysteine to the conserved J-encoded phenylalanine. Sequences without an unambiguous match to a single V gene segment were excluded from the earlier analysis of several hundred of the donors. In an earlier analysis of some 590 of the donors, V segments were called functional above 56.7% productive rearrangements and were called segregating when the between-donor standard deviation exceeded 5%. A statistical classification framework was built to diagnose cytomegalovirus status from the catalog of TCR beta chain sequences. In a later analysis, TCR nucleotide sequences were compared against IMGT/GENE-DB human TR gene sequences so that V and J genes could be assigned. The TCRdist pipeline was used in a later analysis to assign CDR3 sequences and most-parsimonious VDJ recombination scenarios. In a later analysis, each TCR beta chain was defined by its CDR3 amino acid sequence together with its V-gene family, and reads without a unique V-gene family were excluded. To address suspected cross-contamination and a sequencing artifact, a later analysis removed some 620 highly shared, low-generation-probability nucleotide sequences. In a later analysis, a clonal expansion index for each public chain was calculated from normalized within-repertoire ranks of inferred template counts. In a later analysis, generation probabilities were computed using a VDJ recombination model fitted to out-of-frame rearrangements, and the results were checked against IGoR. In a later analysis, TCR-TCR, TCR-HLA and TCR-CMV co-occurrence was scored with hypergeometric tests, and a repertoire-size bias correction was applied to TCR pairs. To estimate false discovery rates, a later analysis permuted the HLA or CMV assignments 20 times. In a later analysis, co-occurring TCRs were grouped with DBSCAN, and TCRdist sequence similarity was added when clustering was performed within HLA-allele-positive subsets. Co-occurrence clustering excluded repertoires with fewer than 30,000 or more than 120,000 public chains, plus five with anomalous nucleotide sharing. Imported from immuneACCESS, the table was reduced by TCRdb to in-frame sequences with V and J called. These copies leave out some clones; in studies compared against another copy, an unresolved V gene accounts for under half, and the cause of the remainder is not known. D and trimming come from the DNA, and the V and J calls and clone size come from that table. For this sample the table gives about 260,000 clones, of which about 75% were detected only once. 2% to 2.5% of the sample is in the top ten clones.

V lost 6 bases and J lost 2 bases, and the count of bases not matched to a germline gene is 10. The CDR3, from cysteine to phenylalanine, totals 15 residues. Only the CDR3 DNA is retained, 45 bases long and in frame from the first base. The germline V gene (reference sequence) gives CDR1 as LNHDA and CDR2 as SQIVND. The cohort comprised some 700 healthy bone marrow donors. At the time of sampling, every cohort member was nominally healthy, though immune exposures that went unrecorded were likely present. The donor was CMV seronegative and was included in the group of a few hundred seronegative cohort members. A peripheral blood sample was provided by each donor, and peripheral blood mononuclear cells were used for TCR beta sequencing. Genomic DNA was extracted from the blood cell samples with the Qiagen DNeasy Blood Extraction Kit.

The V gene is TRBV19 and the J gene is TRBJ2-7; the central 7 bases match TRBD2. The receptor was derived from a female donor in good health and CMV-seronegative. Sequenced input: PBMCs. The nucleotide sequence is given as TGTGCCAGTAGACAAACCGGGAGGCCCACCTACGAGCAGTACTTC. Translated, it reads CASRQTGRPTYEQYF.